These 31 T cell receptor beta chains were all obtained from the same sample, sequenced in a study of T cell changes during pregnancy in multiple sclerosis (dated by TCRdb to about 2019). Receptor amplification or capture employed the immunoSEQ multiplex PCR assay. TCRdb provides this immuneACCESS table in a form limited to in-frame rearrangements. Some clones are lacking; in checked studies, under half of them reflect an unresolved V gene, and why the rest are absent is not known. Here the sample has about 48,000 clones; approximately 95% occur a single time. The ten largest clonotypes hold 0.4% to 0.6% of the sample. The specimen comprised CD4+ T cells from peripheral blood mononuclear cells, sampled in the first trimester of pregnancy. Receptor source: a female donor with multiple sclerosis, enrolled in a pregnancy study.

This clone was seen just once. This chain connects TRBV7-9 to TRBJ1-6, with 8 bases aligning to TRBD1. J gave up 9 bases and V 2 bases, and 6 bases lay outside the gene matches. CDR3 length equals 15 residues. Germline CDR1 reads SEHNR; CDR2 reads FQNEAQ (reference sequence). The chain's CDR3 is CASSLLVQGGSPLHF. The CDR3 DNA reads TGTGCCAGCAGCTTACTTGTACAGGGGGGTTCACCCCTCCACTTT.

V and J are TRBV4-2 and TRBJ2-5, with 9 bases identical to TRBD2. The ends lost 5 bases at V and 3 bases at J; junction bases unmatched: 4. Germline V gives CDR1 LGHNA, CDR2 YNFKEQ. The CDR3 loop spans 14 amino acids. CDR3 coding DNA: TGTGCCAGCAGCTCCCGCGGGGGGGAAGAGACCCAGTACTTC. Amino acids: CASSSRGGEETQYF.

The genes are TRBV6-5 and TRBJ2-1; 11 positions agree with TRBD2. The germline CDR1 and CDR2 sequences are MNHEY and SVGAGI. This CDR3 is 14 amino acids long. V was clipped by 6 bases and J by 9 bases; unmatched bases: 7. The CDR3 is CASRLSGGAGEQFF. Written as DNA, the CDR3 is TGTGCCAGCAGACTTAGCGGGGGGGCCGGTGAGCAGTTCTTC.

The chain links TRBV18 to TRBJ2-2; D is unresolved. This CDR3 spans 13 amino acids. Trimming removed 3 bases at V and 5 bases at J, with 7 bases between. Per germline, CDR1 KGHSH and CDR2 LQKENI. The CDR3 loop reads CASSPLPTGELFF. The DNA of the CDR3 is TGTGCCAGCTCACCCCTACCGACCGGGGAGCTGTTTTTT.

A single count supports this clone. V and J are TRBV11-3 and TRBJ2-3; 8 bases fit TRBD2. CDR1 and CDR2 from the germline V gene are SGHNT and YENEEA. The CDR3 is 15 residues long. V trimming: 1 base; J trimming: 2 bases; junction bases outside the gene matches: 2. The CDR3 region has the DNA TGTGCCAGCAGCTTAGGGGGACTAGACACAGATACGCAGTATTTT. It codes for CASSLGGLDTDTQYF.

V gene TRBV19 combines with J gene TRBJ1-2; possibly TRBD1 for D (6 bases). CDR1 and CDR2 (germline): LNHDA, SQIVND (reference sequence). Trimming stripped 3 bases from V and 5 bases from J, with 13 bases between. The CDR3 has 14 residues. CDR3 sequence reads: CASSITSDRYGYTF. In nucleotides, the CDR3 is TGTGCCAGTAGTATCACCTCGGACAGATATGGCTACACCTTC.

V usage is TRBV14 and J usage is TRBJ1-4; possible D gene TRBD1, 6 bases. CDR1 is SGHDN, CDR2 FVKESK, per germline. The V gene lost 5 bases and the J gene lost 5 bases, with 12 bases spanning the gap. This CDR3 has 14 residues. CDR3 sequence (DNA): TGTGCCAGCAGCTTCCGTGGGACAAATGAAAAACTGTTTTTT. Its translation is CASSFRGTNEKLFF.

This chain uses TRBV18 with TRBJ2-3; 8 bases agree with TRBD2. This CDR3 is 15 amino acids long. Germline V lookup: CDR1 KGHSH, CDR2 LQKENI. V was clipped by 0 bases and J by 10 bases; unmatched bases: 9. The CDR3 region has the DNA TGTGCCAGCTCACCACCCCCGGGGGGGCCGGCCCCGCAGTATTTT. Amino acid sequence: CASSPPPGGPAPQYF.

The chain has TRBV30 and TRBJ2-1; no clear D gene. CDR3 length: 13 amino acids. In germline, CDR1 is GTSNPN, CDR2 SVGIG (reference sequence). V was cut by 3 bases and J by 10 bases, with 16 bases left in between. This CDR3 is CAWSVSLPSEQFF. The CDR3 bases are TGTGCCTGGAGCGTATCACTACCCTCCGAGCAGTTCTTC.

Written as DNA, the CDR3 is TGTGCCAGCAGCCCCTACGGGACTCCCCAAGAGACCCAGTACTTC. Protein: CASSPYGTPQETQYF. The rearrangement joins TRBV14 to TRBJ2-5, with D possibly matching TRBD2 (6 bases). V lost 4 bases, J lost 1 base, and 13 bases lay in between. This CDR3 is built from 15 residues. Germline V gives CDR1 SGHDN, CDR2 FVKESK.

V and J are TRBV19 and TRBJ2-7; 10 nucleotides match TRBD1. Germline V gene sequence: CDR1 LNHDA, CDR2 SQIVND (reference sequence). V lost 9 bases and J lost 0; bases outside the gene matches: 5. This CDR3 has 14 amino acids. The CDR3 loop is CASRGDRGSYEQYF. CDR3 bases: TGTGCCAGCAGAGGGGACAGGGGCTCCTACGAGCAGTACTTC.

This clone was detected only a few times. Here the CDR3 reads CASSVATQNNEQYF. The DNA of the CDR3 is TGTGCCAGCAGCGTAGCTACACAGAATAACGAGCAGTACTTC. V and J are TRBV9 and TRBJ2-7, with D unresolved. This CDR3 is 14 amino acids long. CDR1 is SGDLS and CDR2 is YYNGEE in the germline V gene. Trimming stripped 0 bases from V and 5 bases from J, with 12 bases between.

The V and J genes are TRBV6-5 and TRBJ2-7, with 7 bases fitting TRBD2. Trimming cost V 6 bases and J 3 bases; bases outside gene matches: 8. This CDR3 comprises 14 residues. Germline V gives CDR1 MNHEY, CDR2 SVGAGI. In nucleotides, the CDR3 is TGTGCCAGCAGAGAGGGAGGGACGAACTACGAGCAGTACTTC. Its protein product is CASREGGTNYEQYF.

The gene calls are TRBV2 and TRBJ2-5; possible D gene TRBD2, 6 bases. The CDR3 is made up of 14 amino acids. Germline V CDR1 and CDR2: SNHLY, FYNNEI. V was pared by 4 bases and J by 2 bases, with 11 bases between. DNA for the CDR3: TGTGCCAGCAGTGTTCGACTAGTTCAAGAGACCCAGTACTTC. Residues: CASSVRLVQETQYF.

The rearrangement joins TRBV6-1 to TRBJ2-7; TRBD2 might be the D (5 bases). Trimming shortened V by 7 bases and J by 4 bases, and 20 bases separated the two germline ends. This CDR3 is built from 15 residues. Germline V CDR1 and CDR2: MNHNS, SASEGT. The chain's CDR3 is CASKDFLVAQYEQYF. CDR3 nucleotide sequence: TGTGCCAGCAAGGACTTTCTAGTGGCTCAGTACGAGCAGTACTTC.

The chain joins TRBV5-1 to TRBJ2-1; 8 bases map to TRBD2. Germline CDR1 SGHRS, CDR2 YFSETQ. Trimming removed 0 bases from V and 6 bases from J; junction bases left unmatched: 5. The CDR3 loop spans 15 amino acids. DNA of the CDR3: TGCGCCAGCAGCTTGGCCGGGAGCGGGGGCAATGAGCAGTTCTTC. It encodes CASSLAGSGGNEQFF.

The chain carries TRBV13 and TRBJ1-1; TRBD1 is a possible D gene (5 bases). Germline assignment: CDR1 PRHDT and CDR2 FYEKMQ (reference sequence). This CDR3 contains 13 residues. V was pared by 4 bases and J by 3 bases, with 9 bases between. CDR3 amino acids: CASSSGEDTEAFF. Here the CDR3 DNA reads TGTGCCAGCAGCTCGGGGGAGGACACTGAAGCTTTCTTT.

This chain joins TRBV5-1 and TRBJ2-3; 13 nucleotides align to TRBD2. V lost 3 bases, J lost 4 bases, and 11 bases stayed unmatched. Looked up from germline, CDR1 is SGHRS and CDR2 is YFSETQ. The CDR3 runs to 18 residues. The CDR3, as DNA: TGCGCCAGCAGCTCGGGGCTAACTAGCGGGGGGGCCTCAGATACGCAGTATTTT. Residues: CASSSGLTSGGASDTQYF.

The chain links TRBV10-3 to TRBJ1-2; TRBD1 aligns across 8 bases. This CDR3 is built from 12 residues. The germline CDR1 and CDR2 sequences are ENHRY and SYGVKD. V lost 7 bases and J lost 4; bases outside the gene matches: 2. CDR3 sequence reads: CAITDRGYGYTF. In DNA form, the CDR3 reads TGTGCCATCACTGACAGGGGCTATGGCTACACCTTC.

The sample holds one count of this clone. V and J are TRBV7-9 and TRBJ2-2; weak D call: TRBD1 (5 bases). In germline, CDR1 is SEHNR, CDR2 FQNEAQ (reference sequence). V was cut by 0 bases and J by 1 base, with 12 bases left in between. This CDR3 contains 17 residues. The CDR3 DNA reads as TGTGCCAGCAGCTTAGCGCAGGGCCTGGAGAACACCGGGGAGCTGTTTTTT. It encodes CASSLAQGLENTGELFF.

The gene calls are TRBV7-8 and TRBJ2-5, with 8 bases identical to TRBD2. Germline values: CDR1 SGHVS, CDR2 FQNEAQ. Trimming removed 1 base from V and 3 bases from J; junction bases left unmatched: 4. The CDR3 loop spans 15 amino acids. CDR3 residues: CASSLGREGKETQYF. The CDR3, as DNA: TGTGCCAGCAGCTTAGGCCGGGAGGGAAAAGAGACCCAGTACTTC.

The chain recombines TRBV19 with TRBJ1-5, with 8 bases lining up with TRBD1. This CDR3 contains 15 residues. V lost 5 bases, J lost 4 bases, and 7 bases stayed unmatched. Germline V CDR1 and CDR2: LNHDA, SQIVND (reference sequence). The CDR3 protein is CASSVSQGDNQPQHF. The CDR3 nucleotides read TGTGCCAGTAGTGTATCACAGGGGGATAATCAGCCCCAGCATTTT. Drawing the rest from reference TRBV19 and TRBJ1-5, the complete variable domain is DGGITQSPKYLFRKEGQNVTLSCEQNLNHDAMYWYRQDPGQGLRLIYYSQIVNDFQKGDIAEGYSVSREKKESFPLTVTSAQKNPTAFYLCASSVSQGDNQPQHFGDGTRLSIL.

This sequence joins TRBV7-6 and TRBJ2-2; D is uncertain. The CDR3 has 14 amino acids. CDR1 is SGHVS and CDR2 is FNYEAQ in the germline V gene. The V end was cut by 0 bases, the J end by 3 bases, with 5 bases between. CDR3 nucleotide sequence: TGTGCCAGCAGCTTAGCCTTTGACACCGGGGAGCTGTTTTTT. Translation: CASSLAFDTGELFF.

The chain has TRBV9 and TRBJ1-3, with D tentatively TRBD1 (6 bases). The CDR3 has 16 residues. The germline V gene encodes CDR1 SGDLS and CDR2 YYNGEE. Deletions cut 3 bases from V and 2 bases from J, with 15 bases between. The CDR3 spells CASSEGLQGAGNTIYF. The CDR3 DNA follows: TGTGCCAGCAGCGAGGGATTACAGGGAGCTGGAAACACCATATATTTT.

A single count supports this clone. The rearrangement uses TRBV7-3 and TRBJ2-5, with D perhaps matching TRBD2 (6 bases). The CDR3 totals 13 residues. Germline V CDR1 and CDR2: SGHTA, FQGTGA. Trimming removed 4 bases from V and 7 bases from J, with 13 bases in between. The CDR3, as DNA: TGTGCCAGCAGCTCCAAGGGAGGAGGGACCCAGTACTTC. It encodes CASSSKGGGTQYF.

The rearrangement joins TRBV7-3 to TRBJ1-1; TRBD1 matches at 10 bases. This CDR3 is built from 13 residues. Germline trimming cut 2 bases from V and 12 bases from J; bases unmatched to any gene: 6. Germline lookup yields CDR1 SGHTA and CDR2 FQGTGA. CDR3 residues: CASSLGPGQGTFF. CDR3 DNA: TGTGCCAGCAGCTTAGGACCGGGACAGGGGACTTTCTTT.

The chain carries TRBV27 and TRBJ1-1; tentative D call: TRBD1 (5 bases). This CDR3 has 14 amino acids. V lost 3 bases, J lost 7 bases, and 15 bases lay in between. Germline-derived CDR1 and CDR2 are MNHEY and SMNVEV (reference sequence). CDR3 nucleotides: TGTGCCAGCAGTTTTAGTGGAGGGGTCGATGAAGCTTTCTTT. It is translated as CASSFSGGVDEAFF.

The gene calls are TRBV19 and TRBJ2-2; TRBD1 aligns across 12 bases. Germline-derived CDR1 and CDR2 are LNHDA and SQIVND (reference sequence). V dropped 1 base and J dropped 4; count of bases not matched to a gene: 10. The CDR3 length is 19 residues. The CDR3 region has the DNA TGTGCCAGTAGTATAGTGGGGGGACAGGGGGCGCGCGGCACCGGGGAGCTGTTTTTT. Protein sequence: CASSIVGGQGARGTGELFF.

The genes are TRBV4-1 and TRBJ1-2; 8 bases line up with TRBD1. The V segment lost 0 bases and the J segment 2 bases; nucleotides outside the gene matches: 8. In germline, CDR1 is MGHRA, CDR2 YSYEKL. The CDR3 length is 17 residues. CDR3 protein: CASSQDWGTGTNYGYTF. The CDR3 DNA reads as TGCGCCAGCAGCCAAGATTGGGGGACAGGCACGAACTATGGCTACACCTTC.

This sequence joins TRBV9 and TRBJ2-1; 7 bases align to TRBD2. J lost 5 bases, V lost 7 bases, and 12 bases had no gene match. The CDR3 extends over 15 amino acids. CDR1 SGDLS and CDR2 YYNGEE come from the germline V gene. The CDR3 sequence is CASSPWDYKNNEQFF. CDR3 nucleotide sequence: TGTGCCAGCTCCCCTTGGGACTACAAAAACAATGAGCAGTTCTTC.

The chain couples TRBV7-9 to TRBJ1-2; a weak D match, TRBD1 (5 bases). CDR1 and CDR2 (germline): SEHNR, FQNEAQ (reference sequence). The CDR3 consists of 15 residues. With 7 bases removed from V and 7 bases from J, the gap between germline ends came to 22 bases. Written as DNA, the CDR3 is TGTGCCAGCAATATCCCAGCGGGGGAAGGTAGTGGCTACACCTTC. As protein: CASNIPAGEGSGYTF. Drawing the rest from reference TRBV7-9 and TRBJ1-2, the complete variable domain is DTGVSQNPRHKITKRGQNVTFRCDPISEHNRLYWYRQTLGQGPEFLTYFQNEAQLEKSRLLSDRFSAERPKGSFSTLEIQRTEQGDSAMYLCASNIPAGEGSGYTFGSGTRLTVV.